The rows below give T cell receptor beta chains drawn from one sample of a study of post-analysis software for immune sequencing data. TCRdb reprocessed the PCR reads via MiXCR and lists one record per CDR3 protein. The sample lists about 770,000 distinct CDR3 sequences; about 45% were seen once. What was sequenced was blood. These receptors came from a girl between 5 and 17 years old with multiple sclerosis. Both conserved end residues are part of each CDR3. D genes are given only for firm matches. Not all rows give a size; the values are once, few, many and, for expanded clones, a class.

>.|TRBV20-1|TRBJ2-7|.
CSGGLSYEQYF
TGCAGTGGGGGACTCTCCTACGAGCAGTACTTC
>.|TRBV7-3|TRBJ2-1|.
CASSQLVAGAPLGEQFF
TGTGCCAGCAGCCAGTTAGTGGCAGGGGCTCCTCTGGGTGAGCAGTTCTTC
>.|TRBV7-2|TRBJ2-5|.
CASSFHGGKETQYF
TGTGCCAGCAGCTTCCATGGCGGGAAGGAGACCCAGTACTTC
>many|TRBV29-1|TRBJ2-7|.
CSVTMTGSYEQYF
TGCAGCGTGACGATGACAGGCTCCTACGAGCAGTACTTC
>few|TRBV6-5|TRBJ2-3|TRBD2
CASSYIILAGVEDTQYF
TGTGCCAGCAGTTACATCATCCTAGCGGGAGTTGAAGATACGCAGTATTTT
>.|TRBV20-1|TRBJ1-6|.
CSATGEGSSYNSPLHF
TGCAGTGCCACGGGGGAGGGGAGCTCCTATAATTCACCCCTCCACTTT
>few|TRBV27|TRBJ2-7|TRBD1
CASSLSSGGRYEQYF
TGTGCCAGCAGTTTATCTTCAGGGGGAAGGTACGAGCAGTACTTC
>few|TRBV29-1|TRBJ2-7|.
CSASTSHEQYF
TGCAGCGCTTCGACTAGTCACGAGCAGTACTTC
>.|TRBV9|TRBJ2-5|TRBD2
CASSVDRLAGETQYF
TGTGCCAGCAGCGTAGACAGACTAGCGGGAGAGACCCAGTACTTC
>once|TRBV5-4|TRBJ2-1|.
CASSPLGLAEGEQFF
TGTGCCAGCAGCCCCCTGGGGCTAGCCGAAGGGGAGCAGTTCTTC
>.|TRBV7-9|TRBJ2-4|TRBD1
CASSLVVTGEENIQYF
TGTGCCAGCAGCTTAGTTGTGACAGGGGAGGAAAACATTCAGTACTTC
>.|TRBV20-1|TRBJ1-5|.
CSATLLGLGSNQPQHF
TGCAGTGCAACATTGTTGGGCCTCGGGAGCAATCAACCCCAGCATTTT
>.|TRBV19|TRBJ1-5|.
CAVAGANRNQPQHF
TGTGCCGTGGCAGGGGCTAATAGAAATCAGCCCCAGCATTTT
>.|TRBV15|TRBJ2-7|.
CATSRDTRSSYEQYF
TGTGCCACCAGCAGAGATACGCGGAGCTCCTACGAGCAGTACTTC
>.|TRBV6-1|TRBJ2-3|.
CASSRPVQGMGGGDTQYF
TGTGCCAGCAGCCGTCCAGTGCAGGGGATGGGTGGAGGGGATACGCAGTATTTT
>few|TRBV5-1|TRBJ2-1|TRBD2
CASSFAGGPYEQFF
TGCGCCAGCAGTTTCGCGGGAGGGCCTTATGAGCAGTTCTTC
>.|TRBV10-3|TRBJ2-3|TRBD2
CAIGQLAGVPPDTQYF
TGTGCCATCGGACAACTAGCGGGAGTGCCTCCAGATACGCAGTATTTT
>few|TRBV7-8|TRBJ2-7|TRBD2
CASSLGGLAASYEQYF
TGTGCCAGCAGCTTAGGGGGACTAGCGGCCTCCTACGAGCAGTACTTC
>.|TRBV20-1|TRBJ2-1|.
CSARDRWTALNEQFF
TGCAGTGCTAGAGATCGCTGGACAGCGTTGAATGAGCAGTTCTTC
>.|TRBV20-1|TRBJ2-3|TRBD2
CSTPAGGLTDTQYF
TGCAGTACCCCAGCGGGAGGGTTAACAGATACGCAGTATTTT